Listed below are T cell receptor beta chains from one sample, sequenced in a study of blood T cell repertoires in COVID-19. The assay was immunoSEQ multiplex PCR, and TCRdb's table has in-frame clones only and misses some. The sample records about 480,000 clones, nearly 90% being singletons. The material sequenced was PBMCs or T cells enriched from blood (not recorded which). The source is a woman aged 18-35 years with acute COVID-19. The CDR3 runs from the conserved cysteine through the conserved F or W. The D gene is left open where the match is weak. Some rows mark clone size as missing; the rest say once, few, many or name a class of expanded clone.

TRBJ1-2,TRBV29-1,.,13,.,TGCAGCGTTGATCCGGGGATAATGTTGGGCTACACCTTC,CSVDPGIMLGYTF
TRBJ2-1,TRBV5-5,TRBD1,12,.,TGTGCCAGCGTGGACAGGGCTAATGAGCAGTTCTTC,CASVDRANEQFF
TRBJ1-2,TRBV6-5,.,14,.,TGTGCCAGCAGGGAGGGAGGGATTAACTATGGCTACACCTTC,CASREGGINYGYTF
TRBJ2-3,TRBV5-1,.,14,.,TGCGCCAGCAGACCAAACAGTTTTTCAGATACGCAGTATTTT,CASRPNSFSDTQYF
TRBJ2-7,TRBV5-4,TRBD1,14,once,TGTGCCAGCAGCTTGGAGACAGGGACGGGCGAGCAGTACTTC,CASSLETGTGEQYF
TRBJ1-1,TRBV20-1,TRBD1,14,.,TGCAGTGCTAGTACTCACGGGACAGGGGCGTATGCTTTCTTT,CSASTHGTGAYAFF
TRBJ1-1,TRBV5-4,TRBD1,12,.,TGTGCCAGCGACGGACAGGGCACTGAAGCTTTCTTT,CASDGQGTEAFF
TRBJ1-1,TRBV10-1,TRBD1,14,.,TGCGCCAGCAGTGGGGACAGGTCCGGAACTGAAGCTTTCTTT,CASSGDRSGTEAFF
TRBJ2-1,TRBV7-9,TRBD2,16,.,TGTGCCAGCAGCGAATGGACTAGCGGGAGGGGCCCTGAGCAGTTCTTC,CASSEWTSGRGPEQFF
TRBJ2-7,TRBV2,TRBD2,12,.,TGTGCCAGCATGACGGGAGGTTACGAGCAGTACTTC,CASMTGGYEQYF
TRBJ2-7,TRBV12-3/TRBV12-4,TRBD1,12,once,TGTGCCAGCGGTGGCAGGGGGTACGAGCAGTACTTC,CASGGRGYEQYF
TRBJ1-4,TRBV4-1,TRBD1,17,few,TGCGCCAGCAGCCTGCCTCCGACAGGGATTAAGGATGAAAAACTGTTTTTT,CASSLPPTGIKDEKLFF
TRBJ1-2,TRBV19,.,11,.,TGTGCCAGTCGGGATGGCTATGGCTACACCTTC,CASRDGYGYTF
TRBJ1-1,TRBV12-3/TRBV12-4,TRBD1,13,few,TGTGCCAGCAGTTCCAGACAGGGGGCGAGGGCTTTCTTT,CASSSRQGARAFF
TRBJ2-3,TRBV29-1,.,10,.,TGCAGCGCGAACGGTCCTACGCAGTATTTT,CSANGPTQYF
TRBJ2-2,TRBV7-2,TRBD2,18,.,TGTGCCATCAGGACCCGGGGCCCGAGCGGGAGGTTTGGCGGGGAGCTGTTTTTT,CAIRTRGPSGRFGGELFF
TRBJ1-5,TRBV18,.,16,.,TGTGCCAGCTCACCAATGGCAGTTAATAGCAATCAGCCCCAGCATTTT,CASSPMAVNSNQPQHF
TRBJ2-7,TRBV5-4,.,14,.,TGTGCCAGCAGCTTGTCCTTGCGGGGTGAGGAGCAGTACTTC,CASSLSLRGEEQYF
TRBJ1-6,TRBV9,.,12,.,TGTGCCAGCAGCGGAACAGGGACACCCCTCCACTTT,CASSGTGTPLHF
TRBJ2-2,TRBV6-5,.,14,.,TGTGCCAGCAGTTCGGGAGATTTGACCGGGGAGCTGTTTTTT,CASSSGDLTGELFF
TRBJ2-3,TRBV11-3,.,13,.,TGTGCCAGCAGCTTTTCAGGTCAGGATACGCAGTATTTT,CASSFSGQDTQYF
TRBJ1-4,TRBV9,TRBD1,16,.,TGTGCCAGCAGCGGACCGGGACAGGGGAGGAATGAAAAACTGTTTTTT,CASSGPGQGRNEKLFF
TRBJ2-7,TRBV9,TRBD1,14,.,TGTGCCAGCAGCGTAGGTGACAGGGTGTACGAGCAGTACTTC,CASSVGDRVYEQYF
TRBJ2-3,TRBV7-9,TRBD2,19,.,TGTGCCAGCAGCTTCCGGGGGACTAGCGGGGGAACTAGCACAGATACGCAGTATTTT,CASSFRGTSGGTSTDTQYF
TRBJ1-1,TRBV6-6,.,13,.,TGTGCCGCTACAGCTACCATGAACACTGAAGCTTTCTTT,CAATATMNTEAFF
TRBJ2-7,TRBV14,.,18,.,TGTGCCAGCAGCCTAAGACCCTTGCTTCTTGCGGGACCCTACGAGCAGTACTTC,CASSLRPLLLAGPYEQYF
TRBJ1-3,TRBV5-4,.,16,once,TGTGCCAGCAGCTTGGATCTCAGGGGCACTGGAAACACCATATATTTT,CASSLDLRGTGNTIYF
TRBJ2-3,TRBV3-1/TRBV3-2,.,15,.,TGTGCCAGCAGCCAAGTTTCAGGTCTAGCGGATACGCAGTATTTT,CASSQVSGLADTQYF
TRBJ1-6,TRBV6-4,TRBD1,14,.,TGTGCCAGCAGTGACGAGGGGGCGGGTTCACCCCTCCACTTT,CASSDEGAGSPLHF
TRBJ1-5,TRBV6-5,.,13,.,TGTGCCAGCAGTAACCAGGGTGGCCAGCCCCAGCATTTT,CASSNQGGQPQHF
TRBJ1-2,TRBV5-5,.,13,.,TGTGCCAGCAGCTTCCTCCCCAACGGGGGCTACACCTTC,CASSFLPNGGYTF
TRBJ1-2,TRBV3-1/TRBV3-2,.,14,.,TGTGCCAGCAGCCAAGATTTGCGAGGGAGCGGCTACACCTTC,CASSQDLRGSGYTF
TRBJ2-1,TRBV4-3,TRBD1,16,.,TGCGCCAGCAGCGACTCCGGGACAGGAGCCTACAATGAGCAGTTCTTC,CASSDSGTGAYNEQFF
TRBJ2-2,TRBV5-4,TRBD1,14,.,TGTGCCAGCAGCTGGGGACAGGGGGCAAGGGAGCTGTTTTTT,CASSWGQGARELFF
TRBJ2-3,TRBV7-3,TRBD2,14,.,TGTGCCAGCAGCTTCGGCGGGGGGGCAGATACGCAGTATTTT,CASSFGGGADTQYF
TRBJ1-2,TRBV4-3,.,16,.,TGCGCCAGCAGCCAACAAACTGGACTTTTAAACTATGGCTACACCTTC,CASSQQTGLLNYGYTF
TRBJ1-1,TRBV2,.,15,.,TGTGCCAGCAGGGAAACAGGATACCAGAACACTGAAGCTTTCTTT,CASRETGYQNTEAFF
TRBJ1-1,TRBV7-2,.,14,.,TGTGCCAGCAGCTTAGCCCTCTACCTCCACGGAGCTTTCTTT,CASSLALYLHGAFF
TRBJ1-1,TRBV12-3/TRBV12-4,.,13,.,TGTGCCAGCAGTCTCACAGTGAACACTGAAGCTTTCTTT,CASSLTVNTEAFF
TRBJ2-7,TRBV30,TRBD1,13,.,TGTGCCTGGAATAGGGACAGAACCTACGAGCAGTACTTC,CAWNRDRTYEQYF
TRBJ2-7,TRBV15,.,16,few,TGTGCCACCAGCTCCTACATGACTAACAAAGCCTACGAGCAGTACTTC,CATSSYMTNKAYEQYF
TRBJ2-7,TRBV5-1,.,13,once,TGCGCCAGCAGCTTGTCACAGACCTACGAGCAGTACTTC,CASSLSQTYEQYF
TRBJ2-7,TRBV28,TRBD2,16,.,TGTGCCAGCAGGTCGCGGGGGGCGGAAAGCTCCTACGAGCAGTACTTC,CASRSRGAESSYEQYF
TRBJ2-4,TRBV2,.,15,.,TGTGCCAGCAGTGTTAACAGTCTAGCCAAAAACATTCAGTACTTC,CASSVNSLAKNIQYF
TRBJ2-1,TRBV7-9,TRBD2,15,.,TGCGCCAGCAGCTTATGGCTAGCGGGAGGCAATGAGCAGTTCTTC,CASSLWLAGGNEQFF
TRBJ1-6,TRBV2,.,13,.,TGTGCCAGCCTGGGGCCAATAAATTCACCCCTCCACTTT,CASLGPINSPLHF
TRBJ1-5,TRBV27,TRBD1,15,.,TGTGCCAGCAGCTCCGGGACAGGCGGGGATCAGCCCCAGCATTTT,CASSSGTGGDQPQHF
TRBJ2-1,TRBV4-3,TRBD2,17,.,TGCGCCAGCAGCCAATACTACCCTAGCGGGAGTTATGCTGAGCAGTTCTTC,CASSQYYPSGSYAEQFF
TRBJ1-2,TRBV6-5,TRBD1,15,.,TGTGCCAGCAGTTCTCAGCACGGACAGGGCTATGGCTACACCTTC,CASSSQHGQGYGYTF
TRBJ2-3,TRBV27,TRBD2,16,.,TGTGCCAGCAGTTTGCGGGGGTGGTCAGACACAGATACGCAGTATTTT,CASSLRGWSDTDTQYF
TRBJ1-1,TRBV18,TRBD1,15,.,TGTGCCAGCTCACTACAGGGGGCTGCTGAGACTGAAGCTTTCTTT,CASSLQGAAETEAFF
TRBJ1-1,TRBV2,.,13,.,TGTGCCAGCAGTGCTATTGGTTCTCCTGAAGCTTTCTTT,CASSAIGSPEAFF
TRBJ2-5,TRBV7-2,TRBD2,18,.,TGTGCCAGCAGCTCCCTAGGCGGCGGGGGGAACTACCAAGAGACCCAGTACTTC,CASSSLGGGGNYQETQYF
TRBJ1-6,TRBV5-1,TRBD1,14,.,TGCGCCAGCAGCTCGGGGGACAGAAATTCACCCCTCCACTTT,CASSSGDRNSPLHF
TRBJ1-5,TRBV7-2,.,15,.,TGTGCCAGCAGCTTAGCGGGGACATCAAATCAGCCCCAGCATTTT,CASSLAGTSNQPQHF
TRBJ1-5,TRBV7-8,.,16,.,TGTGCCAGCAGCTTAAGGAGGGACGGACGCAATCAGCCCCAGCATTTT,CASSLRRDGRNQPQHF
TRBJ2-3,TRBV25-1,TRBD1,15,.,TGTGCCAGCAGTGAATATTCCGGGGACAGGGGCTCTTTGGATTTT,CASSEYSGDRGSLDF
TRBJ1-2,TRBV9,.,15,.,TGTGCCAGCAGCGTAGGGGCAGGCACACGGTATGGCTACACCTTC,CASSVGAGTRYGYTF
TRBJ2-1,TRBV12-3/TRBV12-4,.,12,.,TGTGCCAGCAGTTTAGCCCCGGGTGAGCAGTTCTTC,CASSLAPGEQFF